One sample yielded the 5 T cell receptor beta chains listed below, sequenced in a study of blood T cells in healthy people across ages (dated by TCRdb to the mid-2010s). Library prep was done by 5' RACE. Sequencing was performed on an Illumina HiSeq 2500. The second PCR ran for about 7 to 11 cycles and used a J-beta primer mix along with a sample-barcoded 5' primer. The public reads were quality trimmed at Q25 with fastp and then assembled into clones with MiXCR by TCRdb, keeping productive beta chains. Each CDR3 protein gets just one entry, which takes the most common genes and DNA from the rows behind it. This sample is represented by 700,000 to 850,000 distinct CDR3 sequences; under 40% of them were singletons. Clones ranked in the top ten supply 10% to 15% of the sample. The specimen sequenced was blood. Source of these receptors: a young man in good health.

For this clonotype: The junction and the germline gene differ at one end; a read error may be behind it. V gene TRBV12-3 or TRBV12-4 combines with J gene TRBJ1-4; TRBD1 might be the D (5 bases). This CDR3 region has 15 residues. CDR3 residues: CVSSLDGGRREKLFF. CDR3 DNA: TGTGTCAGCAGTTTAGACGGGGGGAGGAGGGAAAAACTGTTTTTT.

The chain has TRBV7-2 and TRBJ2-1; 11 nucleotides align to TRBD2. The CDR3 contains 16 residues. With V trimmed by 3 bases and J by 4 bases, 5 bases remained unmatched. From germline, CDR1 is SGHTA and CDR2 FQGNSA. CDR3 residues: CASSFPSGGPYNEQFF. CDR3 sequence (DNA): TGTGCCAGCAGCTTTCCTAGCGGGGGGCCGTACAATGAGCAGTTCTTC.

The chain joins TRBV6-2 or TRBV6-3 to TRBJ2-5; TRBD1 matches at 9 bases. Trimming took 10 bases from V and 5 from J; bases not matched to a gene: 8. Germline V lookup: CDR1 MNHEY, CDR2 SVGEGT. The CDR3 length is 13 residues. The CDR3 DNA is TGTGCCACCCGGGACAGGGTTCAGGAGACCCAGTACTTC. Protein product: CATRDRVQETQYF.

This clonotype has a handful of counts. This rearrangement joins TRBV30 to TRBJ1-2, with D perhaps matching TRBD1 (6 bases). The CDR3 has 14 amino acids. V was shortened by 4 bases and J by 0 bases, with 12 bases between the two germline ends. CDR1 is GTSNPN and CDR2 is SVGIG in the germline V gene (reference sequence). The CDR3 sequence: CAWKGTSSNYGYTF. The CDR3 DNA reads TGTGCCTGGAAGGGGACATCGTCTAACTATGGCTACACCTTC.

This clonotype was seen repeatedly, ten times or more. Here the CDR3 DNA reads TGCGCCAGCAGCCAAGATCGTAGCAGAGCATTGTTTTTT. This sequence encodes CASSQDRSRALFF. The genes are TRBV4-3 and TRBJ1-4; D remains unclear. The length of the CDR3 is 13 residues. Germline CDR1 and CDR2: LGHNA and YSLEER. The germline V and J ends were trimmed by 0 bases and 15 bases, with 14 bases remaining between them.